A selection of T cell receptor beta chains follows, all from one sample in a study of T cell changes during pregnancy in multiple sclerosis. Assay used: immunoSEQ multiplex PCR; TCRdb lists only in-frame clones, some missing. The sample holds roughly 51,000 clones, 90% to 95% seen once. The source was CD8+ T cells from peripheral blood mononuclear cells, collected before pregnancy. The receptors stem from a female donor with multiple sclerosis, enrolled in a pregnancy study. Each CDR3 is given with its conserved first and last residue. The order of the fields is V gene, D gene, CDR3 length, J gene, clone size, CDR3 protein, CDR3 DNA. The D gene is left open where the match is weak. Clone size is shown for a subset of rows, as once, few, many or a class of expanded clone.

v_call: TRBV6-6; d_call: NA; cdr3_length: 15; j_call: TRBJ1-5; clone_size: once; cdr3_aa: CASSYRERGGGTPHF; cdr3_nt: TGTGCCAGCAGTTACAGGGAGAGAGGAGGTGGGACACCGCATTTT
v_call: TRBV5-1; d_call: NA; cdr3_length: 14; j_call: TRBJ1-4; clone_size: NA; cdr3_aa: CASSSGPGGEKLFF; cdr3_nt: TGCGCCAGCAGCTCCGGGCCGGGAGGAGAAAAACTGTTTTTT
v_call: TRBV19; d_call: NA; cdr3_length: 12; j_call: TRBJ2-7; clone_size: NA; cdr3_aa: CASSIGAAEQYF; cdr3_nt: TGTGCCAGTAGTATCGGAGCAGCCGAGCAGTACTTC
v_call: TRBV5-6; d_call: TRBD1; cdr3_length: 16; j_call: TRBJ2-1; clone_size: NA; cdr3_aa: CASSLGSGTAYNEQFF; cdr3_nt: TGTGCCAGCAGCTTGGGGTCAGGGACAGCCTACAATGAGCAGTTCTTC
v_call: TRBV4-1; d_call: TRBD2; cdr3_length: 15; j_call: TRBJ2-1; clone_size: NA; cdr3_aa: CASSPGVAGGNEQFF; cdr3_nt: TGCGCCAGCAGCCCCGGAGTAGCGGGAGGGAATGAGCAGTTCTTC
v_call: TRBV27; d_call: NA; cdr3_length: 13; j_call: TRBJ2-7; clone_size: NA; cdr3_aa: CASSFGASYEQYF; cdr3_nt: TGTGCCAGCAGTTTTGGTGCGTCCTACGAGCAGTACTTC
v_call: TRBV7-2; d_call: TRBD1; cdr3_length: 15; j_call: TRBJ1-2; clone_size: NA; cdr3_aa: CASSLGTGVNYGYTF; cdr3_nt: TGTGCCAGCAGCTTAGGGACAGGGGTCAACTATGGCTACACCTTC
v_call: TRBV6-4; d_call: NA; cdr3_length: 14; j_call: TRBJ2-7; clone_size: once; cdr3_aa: CASSVTTGPYEQYF; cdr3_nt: TGTGCCAGCAGCGTTACGACAGGACCATACGAGCAGTACTTC
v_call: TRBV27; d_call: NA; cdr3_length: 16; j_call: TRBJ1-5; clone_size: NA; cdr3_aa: CASSLRGVYSNQPQHF; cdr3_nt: TGTGCCAGCAGTCTCCGTGGAGTCTATAGCAATCAGCCCCAGCATTTT
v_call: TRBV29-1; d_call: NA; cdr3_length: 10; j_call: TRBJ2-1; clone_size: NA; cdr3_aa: CSVGLNEQFF; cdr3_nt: TGCAGCGTGGGGCTTAATGAGCAGTTCTTC
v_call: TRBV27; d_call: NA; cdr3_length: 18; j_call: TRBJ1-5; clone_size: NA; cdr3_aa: CASSPLRSGSHIDQPQHF; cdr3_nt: TGTGCCAGCAGTCCCCTACGATCGGGGTCCCATATAGATCAGCCCCAGCATTTT
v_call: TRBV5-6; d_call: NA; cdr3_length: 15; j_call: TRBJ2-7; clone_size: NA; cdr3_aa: CASSFGSGLLYEQYF; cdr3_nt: TGTGCCAGCAGTTTCGGGTCGGGTTTACTCTACGAGCAGTACTTC
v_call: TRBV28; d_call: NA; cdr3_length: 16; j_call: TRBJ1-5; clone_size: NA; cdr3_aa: CASSPRGVRSNQPQHF; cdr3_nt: TGTGCCAGCAGTCCCCGGGGGGTGAGGAGCAATCAGCCCCAGCATTTT
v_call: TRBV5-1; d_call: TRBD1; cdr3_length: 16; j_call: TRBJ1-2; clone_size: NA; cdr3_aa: CASSPRDRGPRYGYTF; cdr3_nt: TGCGCCAGCAGCCCCCGGGACAGGGGGCCGAGATATGGCTACACCTTC
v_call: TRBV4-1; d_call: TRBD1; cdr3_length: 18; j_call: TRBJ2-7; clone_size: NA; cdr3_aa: CASSQDTFGTGGNYEQYF; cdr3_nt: TGCGCCAGCAGCCAAGATACGTTCGGGACAGGGGGAAACTACGAGCAGTACTTC
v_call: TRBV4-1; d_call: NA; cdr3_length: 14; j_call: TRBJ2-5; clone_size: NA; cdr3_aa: CASRNQGGGETQYF; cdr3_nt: TGCGCCAGCAGGAACCAGGGGGGTGGAGAGACCCAGTACTTC
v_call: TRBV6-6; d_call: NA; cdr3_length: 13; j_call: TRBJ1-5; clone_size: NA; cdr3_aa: CASSRSGNQPQHF; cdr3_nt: TGTGCCAGCAGCCGTTCGGGCAATCAGCCCCAGCATTTT
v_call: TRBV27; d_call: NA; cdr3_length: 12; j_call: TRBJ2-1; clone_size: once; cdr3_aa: CASLSSYNEQFF; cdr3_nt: TGTGCCAGTCTGAGCTCCTACAATGAGCAGTTCTTC
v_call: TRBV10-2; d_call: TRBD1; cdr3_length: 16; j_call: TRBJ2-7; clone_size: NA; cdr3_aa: CASSEPLQGATDEQYF; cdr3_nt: TGCGCCAGCAGTGAGCCCTTACAGGGGGCGACAGACGAGCAGTACTTC
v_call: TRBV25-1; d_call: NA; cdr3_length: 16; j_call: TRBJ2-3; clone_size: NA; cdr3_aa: CASSEGWGRTTDTQYF; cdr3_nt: TGTGCCAGCAGTGAAGGGTGGGGCAGAACCACAGATACGCAGTATTTT
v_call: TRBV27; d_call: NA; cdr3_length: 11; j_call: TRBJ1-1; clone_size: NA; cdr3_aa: CASSSGGEAFF; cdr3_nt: TGTGCCAGCAGCTCCGGGGGGGAAGCTTTCTTT
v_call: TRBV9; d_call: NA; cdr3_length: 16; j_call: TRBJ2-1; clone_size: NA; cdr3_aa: CASSPSSHAGYNEQFF; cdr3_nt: TGTGCCAGCAGCCCGAGCTCCCACGCGGGCTACAATGAGCAGTTCTTC
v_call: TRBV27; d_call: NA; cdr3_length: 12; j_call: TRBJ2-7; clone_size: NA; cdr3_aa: CASSFTGNEQYF; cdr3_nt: TGTGCCAGCAGTTTCACGGGGAACGAGCAGTACTTC
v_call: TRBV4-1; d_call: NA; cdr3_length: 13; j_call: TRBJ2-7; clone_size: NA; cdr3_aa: CASSQGPYYEQYF; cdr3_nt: TGCGCCAGCAGCCAAGGTCCTTACTACGAGCAGTACTTC
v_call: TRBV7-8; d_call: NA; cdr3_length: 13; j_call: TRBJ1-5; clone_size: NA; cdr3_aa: CASSEAPSRPQHF; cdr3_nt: TGTGCCAGCTCCGAGGCCCCTAGTCGGCCCCAGCATTTT
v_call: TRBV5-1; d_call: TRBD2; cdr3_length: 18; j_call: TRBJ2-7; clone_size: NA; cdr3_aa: CASSLKGASGGRAYEQYF; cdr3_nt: TGCGCCAGCAGCTTGAAAGGGGCTAGCGGGGGGCGGGCCTACGAGCAGTACTTC
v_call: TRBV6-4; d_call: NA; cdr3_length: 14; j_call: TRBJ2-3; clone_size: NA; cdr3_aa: CASSEKGSTDTQYF; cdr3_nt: TGTGCCAGCAGTGAGAAGGGGAGCACAGATACGCAGTATTTT
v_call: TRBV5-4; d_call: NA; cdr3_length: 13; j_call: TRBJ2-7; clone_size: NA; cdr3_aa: CASSLEDSYEQYF; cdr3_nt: TGTGCCAGCAGCTTGGAGGACAGCTACGAGCAGTACTTC
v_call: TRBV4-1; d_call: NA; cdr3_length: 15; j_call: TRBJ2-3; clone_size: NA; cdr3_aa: CASSQEREFTDTQYF; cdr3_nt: TGCGCCAGCAGCCAAGAGAGGGAGTTCACAGATACGCAGTATTTT
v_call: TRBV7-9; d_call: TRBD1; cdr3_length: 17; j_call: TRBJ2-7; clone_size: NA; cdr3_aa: CASQPPHGQDFSYEQYF; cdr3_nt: TGTGCCAGCCAACCCCCCCACGGACAGGACTTTTCCTACGAGCAGTACTTC
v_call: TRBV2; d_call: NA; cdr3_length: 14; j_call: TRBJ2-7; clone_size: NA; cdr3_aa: CASSEFRAEYEQYF; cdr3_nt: TGTGCCAGCAGTGAATTTCGTGCTGAGTACGAGCAGTACTTC
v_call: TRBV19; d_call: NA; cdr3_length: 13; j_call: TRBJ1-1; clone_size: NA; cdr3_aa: CASSIYTGTEAFF; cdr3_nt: TGTGCCAGTAGTATATACACAGGGACTGAAGCTTTCTTT
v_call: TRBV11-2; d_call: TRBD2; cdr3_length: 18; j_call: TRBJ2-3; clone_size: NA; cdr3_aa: CASSPPELSSGRPDTQYF; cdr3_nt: TGTGCCAGCAGCCCTCCCGAGTTGTCTAGCGGGAGACCCGATACGCAGTATTTT
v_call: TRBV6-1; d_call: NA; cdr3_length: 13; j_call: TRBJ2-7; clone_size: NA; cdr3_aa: CASSGWETYEQYF; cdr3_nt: TGTGCCAGCAGTGGTTGGGAGACTTACGAGCAGTACTTC
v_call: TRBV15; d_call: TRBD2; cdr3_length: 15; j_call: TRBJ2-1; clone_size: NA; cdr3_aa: CATSRGASSGNEQFF; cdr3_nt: TGTGCCACCAGCAGAGGAGCGAGTAGCGGGAATGAGCAGTTCTTC
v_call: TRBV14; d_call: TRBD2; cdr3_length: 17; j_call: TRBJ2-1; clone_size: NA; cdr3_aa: CASSQDLTSGWYNEQFF; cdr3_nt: TGTGCCAGCAGCCAAGATCTCACTAGCGGGTGGTACAATGAGCAGTTCTTC
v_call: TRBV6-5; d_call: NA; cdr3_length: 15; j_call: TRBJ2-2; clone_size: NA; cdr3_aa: CASLGRVANTGELFF; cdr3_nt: TGTGCCAGCCTTGGCAGGGTGGCCAACACCGGGGAGCTGTTTTTT
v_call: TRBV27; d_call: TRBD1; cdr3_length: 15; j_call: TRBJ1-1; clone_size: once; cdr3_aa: CASRPRGIMDTEAFF; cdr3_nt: TGTGCCAGCCGACCCAGGGGGATAATGGACACTGAAGCTTTCTTT
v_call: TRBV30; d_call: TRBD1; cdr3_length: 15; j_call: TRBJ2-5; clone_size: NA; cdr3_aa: CAWSPTGGAQETQYF; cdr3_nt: TGTGCCTGGAGTCCGACAGGGGGTGCACAAGAGACCCAGTACTTC
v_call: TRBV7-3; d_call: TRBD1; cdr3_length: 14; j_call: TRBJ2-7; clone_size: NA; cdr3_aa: CASSPGQGAGEQYF; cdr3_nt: TGTGCCAGCAGCCCCGGACAGGGGGCGGGTGAGCAGTACTTC
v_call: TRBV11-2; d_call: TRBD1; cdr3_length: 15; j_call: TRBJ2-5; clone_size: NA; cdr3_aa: CASSFETGPGETQYF; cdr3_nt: TGTGCCAGCAGCTTCGAGACAGGGCCGGGAGAGACCCAGTACTTC
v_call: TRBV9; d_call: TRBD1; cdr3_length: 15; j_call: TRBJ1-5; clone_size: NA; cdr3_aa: CASSVGGGGNQPQHF; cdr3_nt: TGTGCCAGCAGCGTAGGAGGGGGCGGCAATCAGCCCCAGCATTTT
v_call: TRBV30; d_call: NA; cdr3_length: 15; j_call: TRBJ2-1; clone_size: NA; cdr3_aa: CAWKPDSKIYNEQFF; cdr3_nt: TGTGCCTGGAAACCGGACAGTAAAATATACAATGAGCAGTTCTTC
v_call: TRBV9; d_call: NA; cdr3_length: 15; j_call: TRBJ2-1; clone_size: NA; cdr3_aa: CASSVGGRLDNEQFF; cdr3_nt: TGTGCCAGCAGCGTAGGAGGTAGACTTGACAATGAGCAGTTCTTC
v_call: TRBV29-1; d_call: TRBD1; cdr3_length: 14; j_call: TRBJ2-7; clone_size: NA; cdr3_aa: CSVELTGASYEQYF; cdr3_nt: TGCAGCGTTGAACTAACAGGGGCGAGTTACGAGCAGTACTTC
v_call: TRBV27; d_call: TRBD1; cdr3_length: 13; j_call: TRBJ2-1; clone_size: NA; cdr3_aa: CASSLTGYNEQFF; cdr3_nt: TGTGCCAGCAGTCTGACAGGGTACAATGAGCAGTTCTTC
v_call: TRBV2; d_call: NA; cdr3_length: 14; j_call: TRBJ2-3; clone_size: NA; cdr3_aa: CASSGTDQTDTQYF; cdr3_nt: TGTGCCAGCAGTGGGACTGACCAAACAGATACGCAGTATTTT
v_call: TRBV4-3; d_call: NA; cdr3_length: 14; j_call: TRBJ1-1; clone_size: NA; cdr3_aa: CASSSPDRNTEAFF; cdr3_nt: TGCGCCAGCAGCTCCCCCGACAGGAACACTGAAGCTTTCTTT
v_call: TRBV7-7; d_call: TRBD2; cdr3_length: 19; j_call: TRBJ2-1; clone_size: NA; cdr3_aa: CASSLRLSGRASGYNEQFF; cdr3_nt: TGTGCCAGCAGCTTACGTCTTAGCGGGAGGGCCTCAGGATACAATGAGCAGTTCTTC
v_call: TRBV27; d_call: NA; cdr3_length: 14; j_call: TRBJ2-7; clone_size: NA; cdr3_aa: CASSLSGDFYEQYF; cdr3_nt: TGTGCCAGCAGTTTGTCGGGGGACTTCTACGAGCAGTACTTC
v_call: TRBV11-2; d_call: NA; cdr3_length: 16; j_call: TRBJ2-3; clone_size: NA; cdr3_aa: CASSLEYGGVADTQYF; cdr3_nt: TGTGCCAGCAGCTTAGAATACGGCGGAGTCGCAGATACGCAGTATTTT
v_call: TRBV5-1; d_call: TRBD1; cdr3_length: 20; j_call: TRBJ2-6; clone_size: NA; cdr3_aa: CASSDPPRGTDLGGANVLTF; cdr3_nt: TGCGCCAGCAGCGATCCCCCCAGGGGGACCGACCTGGGCGGGGCCAACGTCCTGACTTTC
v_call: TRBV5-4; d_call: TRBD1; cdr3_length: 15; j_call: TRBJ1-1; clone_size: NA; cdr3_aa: CASSTDRGPDTEAFF; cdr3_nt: TGTGCCAGCAGCACGGACAGGGGGCCTGACACTGAAGCTTTCTTT
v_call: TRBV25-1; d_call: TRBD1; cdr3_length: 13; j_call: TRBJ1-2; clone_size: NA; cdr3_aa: CASSARQGGGYTF; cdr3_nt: TGTGCCAGCAGTGCGCGACAGGGTGGAGGCTACACCTTC
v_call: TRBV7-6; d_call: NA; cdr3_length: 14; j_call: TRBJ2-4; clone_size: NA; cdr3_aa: CASSLGGGLDIQYF; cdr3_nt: TGTGCCAGCAGCTTAGGGGGCGGTTTAGACATTCAGTACTTC
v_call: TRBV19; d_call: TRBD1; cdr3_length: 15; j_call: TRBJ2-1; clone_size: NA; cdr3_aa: CASSIGQGALNEQFF; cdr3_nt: TGTGCCAGTAGTATCGGACAGGGGGCTCTCAATGAGCAGTTCTTC
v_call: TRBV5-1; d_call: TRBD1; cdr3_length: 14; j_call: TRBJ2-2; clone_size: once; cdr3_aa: CASSLTGGPGELFF; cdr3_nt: TGCGCCAGCAGCTTGACAGGGGGGCCCGGGGAGCTGTTTTTT
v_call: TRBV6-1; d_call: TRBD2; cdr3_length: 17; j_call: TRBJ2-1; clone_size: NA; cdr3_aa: CASSELAGSISYDEQFF; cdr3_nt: TGTGCCAGCAGTGAATTAGCGGGGTCTATCTCCTACGATGAGCAGTTCTTC